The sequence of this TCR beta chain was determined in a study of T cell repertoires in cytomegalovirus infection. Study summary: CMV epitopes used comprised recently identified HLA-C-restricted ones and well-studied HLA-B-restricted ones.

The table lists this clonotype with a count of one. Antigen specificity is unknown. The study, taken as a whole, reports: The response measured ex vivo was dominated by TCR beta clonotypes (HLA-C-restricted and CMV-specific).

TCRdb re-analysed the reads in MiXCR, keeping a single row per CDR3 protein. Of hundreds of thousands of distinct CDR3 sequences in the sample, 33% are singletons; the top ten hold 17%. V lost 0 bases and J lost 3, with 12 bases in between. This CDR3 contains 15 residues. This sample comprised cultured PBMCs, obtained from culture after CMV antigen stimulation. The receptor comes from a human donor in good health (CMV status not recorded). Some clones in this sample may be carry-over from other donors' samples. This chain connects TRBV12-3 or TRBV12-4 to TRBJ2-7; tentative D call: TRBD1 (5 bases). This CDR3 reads CASSLAAGKNYEQYF. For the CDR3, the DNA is TGTGCCAGCAGTTTAGCGGCAGGGAAAAACTACGAGCAGTACTTC.